These 27 T cell receptor beta chains came from one sample sequenced in a study of blood T cells in healthy people across ages. The use of a sample-barcoded 5' primer and a J-beta primer mix characterized a second PCR of roughly 7 to 12 cycles. MiXCR was run by TCRdb on the 5' RACE reads, yielding one entry per CDR3 protein. The table includes around 1,100,000 distinct CDR3 sequences, less than 45% detected once. Sequencing was carried out using blood. The receptors here all came from a man aged 18-30 years in good health.

This clonotype has more than one count but fewer than ten. This chain uses TRBV20-1 with TRBJ2-1, with a weak D call TRBD2 (5 bases). Trimming took off 0 bases at V and 8 bases at J, with 20 bases between the two ends. The CDR3 has 16 residues. Germline CDR1 is DFQATT and CDR2 is SNEGSKA (reference sequence). The CDR3 DNA sequence: TGCAGTGCTAGAGATCCGAAGCTAGCTACGTCTGATGAGCAGTTCTTC. Translated, it gives CSARDPKLATSDEQFF.

This chain links TRBV21-1 with TRBJ2-3; the table's D call, TRBD1, was not checked against the DNA. TRBV21-1 is a listed pseudogene. The CDR3 is 16 amino acids. As DNA, the CDR3 is TGTGCCAGCAGCAAAGTCCAGGGGGACTGCACAGATACGCAGTATTTT. Protein sequence: CASSKVQGDCTDTQYF.

The genes are TRBV12-3 or TRBV12-4 and TRBJ1-2, with D perhaps TRBD1 (5 bases). CDR3 length equals 16 residues. The V and J ends lost 5 bases and 8 bases respectively, with 24 bases between them. CDR3: CASSPLRAGYGGGYTF. Written as DNA, the CDR3 is TGTGCCAGCAGTCCCCTACGGGCAGGGTACGGCGGCGGCTACACCTTC.

This clonotype was picked up a small number of times. The genes are TRBV5-1 and TRBJ1-5; a possible D gene is TRBD1 (5 bases). This CDR3 has 15 amino acids. V lost 2 bases to trimming and J lost 0 bases, with 9 bases between them. Germline CDR1 reads SGHRS; CDR2 reads YFSETQ. The CDR3 is CASSFGTSSNQPQHF. The CDR3 bases are TGCGCCAGCAGCTTTGGGACGTCTAGCAATCAGCCCCAGCATTTT.

This clonotype showed up just a few times. V and J are TRBV6-5 and TRBJ2-3; 11 bases agree with TRBD2. Germline V gives CDR1 MNHEY, CDR2 SVGAGI. The ends lost 0 bases at V and 1 base at J; junction bases unmatched: 0. CDR3 length: 16 residues. The CDR3 bases are TGTGCCAGCAGTTACTCGACTAGCGGGGGCACAGATACGCAGTATTTT. It translates to CASSYSTSGGTDTQYF.

This chain uses TRBV10-3 with TRBJ1-5; D is possibly TRBD1 (6 bases). This CDR3 contains 13 residues. Trimming took off 6 bases at V and 3 bases at J, with 9 bases between the two ends. Germline-derived CDR1 and CDR2 are ENHRY and SYGVKD. CDR3 loop: CAISQGSNQPQHF. CDR3 nucleotides: TGTGCCATCAGCCAGGGGTCCAATCAGCCCCAGCATTTT.

CDR3 protein: CASSYSWTGGYEQYF. In DNA form, the CDR3 reads TGTGCCAGCAGTTACTCATGGACAGGGGGCTACGAGCAGTACTTC. The J gene is TRBJ2-7, the V gene TRBV6-5, with 10 bases lining up with TRBD1. This CDR3 comprises 15 residues. J was trimmed by 3 bases and V by 0 bases; bases with no gene match: 2. CDR1 MNHEY and CDR2 SVGAGI come from the germline V gene.

This clonotype was detected a few times. The chain couples TRBV5-1 to TRBJ1-1; D call uncertain. Trimming cost V 4 bases and J 6 bases, with 16 bases left between them. There are 14 residues in the CDR3. Germline CDR1 SGHRS, CDR2 YFSETQ. The CDR3, as DNA: TGCGCCAGCAGCCTACAACCGGGGAATCCTGAAGCTTTCTTT. Residues: CASSLQPGNPEAFF. The variable domain in full, completed from reference TRBV5-1 and TRBJ1-1, reads KAGVTQTPRYLIKTRGQQVTLSCSPISGHRSVSWYQQTPGQGLQFLFEYFSETQRNKGNFPGRFSGRQFSNSRSEMNVSTLELGDSALYLCASSLQPGNPEAFFGQGTRLTVV.

Regarding this clonotype: Sequence at one end of the junction differs from germline and may be a read error. The chain joins TRBV4-3 to TRBJ1-6; no firm D call. CDR3 size: 15 residues. Germline V lookup: CDR1 LGHNA, CDR2 YSLEER. In DNA, the CDR3 is TGCGCCGGCAGCCAAGAGGCGGGGTTAGATTCACCCCTCCACTTT. Its protein is CAGSQEAGLDSPLHF.

This chain joins TRBV12-3 or TRBV12-4 and TRBJ2-6; D gene unclear. The V gene lost 0 bases and the J gene lost 0 bases, with 9 bases spanning the gap. The CDR3 extends over 17 amino acids. The CDR3 spells CASSLATADSGANVLTF. The DNA for the CDR3 is TGTGCCAGCAGTTTAGCAACGGCAGACTCTGGGGCCAACGTCCTGACTTTC.

The V and J genes are TRBV7-9 and TRBJ2-7, with D tentatively TRBD1 (6 bases). Germline V lookup: CDR1 SEHNR, CDR2 FQNEAQ (reference sequence). The CDR3 totals 14 residues. V lost 5 bases to trimming and J lost 3 bases, with 14 bases between them. The CDR3 DNA reads as TGTGCCAGCAGCACCACAGGGTCATACTACGAGCAGTACTTC. The encoded protein is CASSTTGSYYEQYF.

This chain joins TRBV20-1 and TRBJ2-2; no firm D call. This CDR3 is 15 amino acids long. The germline gives CDR1 DFQATT, CDR2 SNEGSKA (reference sequence). V was shortened by 2 bases and J by 5 bases, with 15 bases between the two germline ends. Here the CDR3 DNA reads TGCAGTGCTAGACCGTCCTCTCAGACGACCGGGGAGCTGTTTTTT. Amino acids: CSARPSSQTTGELFF.

There are a few counts of this clonotype. The chain combines TRBV29-1 with TRBJ1-1; D not certain. With 3 bases removed from V and 0 bases from J, the gap between germline ends came to 14 bases. CDR3 size: 15 residues. CDR1 is SQVTM and CDR2 is ANQGSEA in the germline V gene. The CDR3 spells CSVERRVNMNTEAFF. CDR3 nucleotide sequence: TGCAGCGTTGAGAGGAGGGTAAACATGAACACTGAAGCTTTCTTT.

This clonotype occurred a few times. J is TRBJ1-2 and V is TRBV6-2 or TRBV6-3; D might be TRBD1 (6 bases). The CDR3 spans 14 residues. Trimming left V 6 bases short and J 2 bases short, with 13 bases between. Germline assignment: CDR1 MNHEY and CDR2 SVGEGT. CDR3 DNA: TGTGCCAGCAGGCGGACAGCCCCCAACTATGGCTACACCTTC. This gives the protein CASRRTAPNYGYTF.

In its sample, this clonotype was seen a few times. The V call is TRBV7-9, the J call TRBJ2-3; the D gene is possibly TRBD2 (5 bases). CDR3 length equals 13 residues. CDR1 and CDR2 from the germline V gene are SEHNR and FQNEAQ (reference sequence). Trimming took 5 bases from V and 9 from J, leaving 15 bases between them. As DNA, the CDR3 is TGTGCCAGCAGCCCCCCCCAGGCTAGCACGCAGTATTTT. The encoded protein is CASSPPQASTQYF.

This clonotype was found many times. A junction boundary mismatches the germline segment, possibly from a read error. The rearrangement uses TRBV29-1 and TRBJ2-3, with D maybe TRBD2 (5 bases). The length of the CDR3 is 14 residues. The germline CDR1 and CDR2 sequences are SQVTM and ANQGSEA. Written as DNA, the CDR3 is TGCAGCGTCAAAAAGCGGAAGCGCACGGATACGCAGTATTTT. Its protein product is CSVKKRKRTDTQYF.

The genes are TRBV4-3 and TRBJ2-7, with TRBD1 matching 7 bases. Near its end, the DNA agrees better with TRBJ2-4, so the J call may be wrong. The CDR3 extends over 14 amino acids. Germline-derived CDR1 and CDR2 are LGHNA and YSLEER. CDR3 protein: CASSYRDRQNIQYF. DNA of the CDR3: TGCGCCAGCAGCTATCGGGACAGACAAAACATTCAGTACTTC.

The V and J genes are TRBV20-1 and TRBJ1-6; 7 positions agree with TRBD1. The CDR3 length is 13 residues. Germline CDR1 and CDR2: DFQATT and SNEGSKA (reference sequence). V lost 1 base, J lost 9 bases, and 3 bases stayed unmatched. The CDR3 region is CSARGAGGSPLHF. The CDR3 DNA sequence: TGCAGTGCTAGAGGGGCAGGGGGTTCACCCCTCCACTTT.

The V gene is TRBV12-3 or TRBV12-4, the J gene TRBJ2-1; 12 positions agree with TRBD2. V was pared by 6 bases and J by 3 bases, with 3 bases of the junction left unmatched. The CDR3 runs 15 residues. CDR3 residues: CASRTGLAGYNEQFF. The CDR3 DNA reads as TGTGCCAGCAGGACGGGACTAGCGGGCTACAATGAGCAGTTCTTC.

This clonotype was counted at least ten times. The chain employs TRBV11-2 and TRBJ2-7; D is unresolved. V lost 5 bases and J 1 base, leaving 12 bases between the germline ends. The CDR3 contains 14 residues. CDR1 is SGHAT, CDR2 FQNNGV, per germline. This chain's CDR3 is CASSPKRISYEQYF. CDR3 DNA sequence: TGTGCCAGCAGCCCTAAACGGATATCCTACGAGCAGTACTTC.

The CDR3 is CSVEDLSGSTEAFF. The CDR3 region has the DNA TGCAGCGTTGAAGATCTTTCGGGCTCCACTGAAGCTTTCTTT. The genes are TRBV29-1 and TRBJ1-1, with no clear D. V gave up 0 bases and J gave up 4 bases, with 12 bases separating them. In germline, CDR1 is SQVTM, CDR2 ANQGSEA. CDR3 size: 14 residues.

Only a few counts were recorded for this clonotype. J is TRBJ1-1 and V is TRBV28; tentative D call: TRBD1 (5 bases). Germline V CDR1 and CDR2: MDHEN, SYDVKM. The CDR3 is 12 residues long. Trimming took off 7 bases at V and 11 bases at J, with 17 bases between the two ends. CDR3 nucleotide sequence: TGTGCCAGCACCCCCGGGGGGTCCTGGGCTTTCTTT. Its translation is CASTPGGSWAFF.

V is TRBV20-1 and J is TRBJ1-5; no clear D. Trimming pared 3 bases from V and 3 bases from J, leaving 9 bases between. Germline V gene sequence: CDR1 DFQATT, CDR2 SNEGSKA (reference sequence). The CDR3 consists of 13 residues. The CDR3 DNA reads TGCAGTGCTAGTGGGGTAATCAATCAGCCCCAGCATTTT. Translating it yields CSASGVINQPQHF.

The genes are TRBV9 and TRBJ1-4, with TRBD1 identical over 7 bases. The CDR3 consists of 15 residues. Trimming cost V 4 bases and J 2 bases; bases outside gene matches: 5. Germline V gene sequence: CDR1 SGDLS, CDR2 YYNGEE. CDR3: CASSFTGVTNEKLFF. The DNA of the CDR3 is TGTGCCAGCAGCTTCACAGGGGTTACTAATGAAAAACTGTTTTTT.

This chain joins TRBV12-3 or TRBV12-4 and TRBJ2-3; TRBD2 agrees at 9 bases. Trimming removed 5 bases from V and 0 bases from J; junction bases left unmatched: 12. The CDR3 runs to 18 residues. CDR3 DNA sequence: TGTGCCAGCAGTCCCAACCGAGCGGGGGGCTCTAGCACAGATACGCAGTATTTT. Its translation: CASSPNRAGGSSTDTQYF.

This chain uses TRBV7-2 with TRBJ2-1; possibly TRBD2 for D (5 bases). Trimming left V 2 bases short and J 5 bases short, with 16 bases between. CDR3 size: 16 residues. Germline-derived CDR1 and CDR2 are SGHTA and FQGNSA. This CDR3 reads CASSLLTGITNNEQFF. The DNA for the CDR3 is TGTGCCAGCAGCTTACTCACGGGAATAACCAACAATGAGCAGTTCTTC.

V gene TRBV12-3 or TRBV12-4 combines with J gene TRBJ2-3; the D gene is possibly TRBD1 (6 bases). This CDR3 region has 15 residues. The V end lost 6 bases, the J end lost 6 bases, and 19 bases lay between the germline ends. The CDR3 DNA follows: TGTGCCAGCAGACCGGGACAAGGCTACGCGGATACGCAGTATTTT. Its translation is CASRPGQGYADTQYF.